The present TCR beta chain was sequenced within a study of T cell responses to AZD1222 COVID-19 vaccine. The data were produced by immunoSEQ multiplex PCR, yet TCRdb's version contains in-frame clones alone and is incomplete. The sample records tens of thousands of clones, roughly 88% being singletons. The CDR3 is 15 residues long. V was cut by 2 bases and J by 4 bases, with 14 bases left in between. CDR1 and CDR2 (germline): MNHEY, SVGAGI. The chain joins TRBV6-5 to TRBJ1-2; D unclear. Sample: peripheral blood, taken on day 0 of AZD1222 vaccination. The clonotype was recovered from an adult in good health. The chain's CDR3 is CASSYGWGSGYGYTF. CDR3 coding DNA: TGTGCCAGCAGTTACGGGTGGGGTTCGGGCTATGGCTACACCTTC.